The entry below gives a single T cell receptor (beta chain) sequence along with its context. The CDR3 has 13 amino acids. V was trimmed by 5 bases and J by 1 base, leaving 11 bases between them. Germline lookup yields CDR1 DFQATT and CDR2 SNEGSKA (reference sequence). TCRdb recomputed calls from the RT-PCR reads with MiXCR, one row per CDR3 protein. The repertoire holds hundreds of thousands of distinct CDR3 sequences, with 14% as singletons. This sequence joins TRBV20-1 and TRBJ1-1; D call uncertain. Sequencing used memory CD4+ T cells from blood. This clonotype was obtained from a female donor in good health, serving as a healthy control. The CDR3 loop reads CSAWRNANTEAFF. In nucleotides, the CDR3 is TGCAGTGCTTGGCGGAACGCGAACACTGAAGCTTTCTTT.